This TCR beta chain was sequenced during a study of blood T cell repertoires in COVID-19. Whole-study context: The samples span acute and convalescent COVID-19 from the United States, Italy and Spain.

Germline V lookup: CDR1 SGHKS, CDR2 YYEKEE (reference sequence). The CDR3 has 14 amino acids. V lost 1 base to trimming and J lost 1 base, with 8 bases between them. Produced via immunoSEQ multiplex PCR; TCRdb's table is partial and in-frame only. The sample lists under 350,000 clones; about 89% were seen once. The specimen sequenced was peripheral blood. This chain links TRBV5-5 with TRBJ1-1, with TRBD1 as a possible D gene (6 bases). The TCR comes from a man in his forties with acute or convalescent COVID-19. The CDR3 DNA reads TGTGCCAGCAGCTTGTACAGGGCGAACACTGAAGCTTTCTTT. Amino acid sequence: CASSLYRANTEAFF.